The clone carrying this TCR beta chain occurred a few times. As yet, its antigen is unknown. This sample was included in a study of T cell responses to AZD1222 COVID-19 vaccine. Study-wide context: Second-dose timings of about 4 or about 12 weeks were pooled.

Germline values: CDR1 SQVTM, CDR2 ANQGSEA. The CDR3 is 14 residues long. Trimming cost V 7 bases and J 0 bases, with 15 bases left between them. Study findings and constraints: Increases in Spike-specific TCR breadth and depth were seen after two AZD1222 doses.

Profiling relied on immunoSEQ multiplex PCR, and the TCRdb table lists in-frame clones only, not all of them. The repertoire holds roughly 120,000 clones, with 70% to 90% as singletons. Here the sequenced sample was peripheral blood, taken on day 0 of AZD1222 vaccination. This chain connects TRBV29-1 to TRBJ1-1, with D possibly matching TRBD1 (5 bases). The sequence came from an adult in good health. CDR3 sequence reads: CSARKGIMNTEAFF. The DNA for the CDR3 is TGCAGCGCAAGAAAGGGGATCATGAACACTGAAGCTTTCTTT.